One sample yielded the 9 T cell receptor beta chains listed below, sequenced in a study of blood T cell repertoires in COVID-19. Produced via immunoSEQ multiplex PCR; TCRdb's table is partial and in-frame only. The sample has 150,000 to 200,000 clones; roughly 73% are singletons. The sequenced sample consisted of peripheral blood. The receptors were gathered from a woman older than 75 with active or convalescent COVID-19.

This chain links TRBV9 with TRBJ1-4, with D hard to call. Between the trimmed V and J ends, which lost 0 bases and 5 bases, there was a span of 8 bases. Looked up from germline, CDR1 is SGDLS and CDR2 is YYNGEE. This CDR3 region has 14 residues. This CDR3 reads CASSVDSRNEKLFF. The CDR3 nucleotides read TGTGCCAGCAGCGTAGACAGTCGGAATGAAAAACTGTTTTTT.

V is TRBV7-6 and J is TRBJ1-3; no clear D gene. The CDR3 extends over 15 amino acids. V was trimmed by 4 bases and J by 4 bases, leaving 14 bases between them. Germline V CDR1 and CDR2: SGHVS, FNYEAQ. CDR3 residues: CASSSYGVEGNTIYF. DNA for the CDR3: TGTGCCAGCAGCTCCTACGGGGTTGAGGGAAACACCATATATTTT. Filled out from reference TRBV7-6 and TRBJ1-3, the complete variable domain reads GAGVSQSPRYKVTKRGQDVALRCDPISGHVSLYWYRQALGQGPEFLTYFNYEAQQDKSGLPNDRFSAERPEGSISTLTIQRTEQRDSAMYRCASSSYGVEGNTIYFGEGSWLTVV.

The chain recombines TRBV25-1 with TRBJ1-2; no clear D gene. V was clipped by 3 bases and J by 4 bases, with 9 bases between them. Germline V gene sequence: CDR1 MGHDK, CDR2 SYGVNS. This CDR3 has 13 residues. CDR3 in DNA: TGTGCCAGCAGTGAGGGCAGTTTCTATGGCTACACCTTC. The encoded protein is CASSEGSFYGYTF.

This clone was picked up many times. CDR3 sequence (DNA): TGTGCCAGCAGCTTCGGCAGGAGGGCTAACTATGGCTACACCTTC. Residues: CASSFGRRANYGYTF. The V call is TRBV7-2, the J call TRBJ1-2; D gene ambiguous. Trimming stripped 3 bases from V and 0 bases from J, with 11 bases between. The CDR3 is made up of 15 amino acids. Germline V gene data show CDR1 as SGHTA and CDR2 as FQGNSA.

The chain joins TRBV6-5 to TRBJ2-2; 7 positions agree with TRBD1. Germline V gene lookup returns CDR1 MNHEY and CDR2 SVGAGI. The CDR3 loop spans 14 amino acids. With 8 bases clipped from V and 3 bases from J, the junction kept 6 bases outside the gene matches. This chain's CDR3 is CASLLGQYTGELFF. DNA of the CDR3: TGTGCCAGCCTATTGGGACAGTACACCGGGGAGCTGTTTTTT.

V usage is TRBV7-2 and J usage is TRBJ1-1; TRBD1 agrees at 10 bases. CDR1 and CDR2 (germline): SGHTA, FQGNSA. CDR3 length equals 16 residues. J gave up 2 bases and V 3 bases, and 6 bases lay outside the gene matches. CDR3 region: CASSFYRDRGNTEAFF. The CDR3 DNA follows: TGTGCCAGCAGCTTCTACCGGGACAGGGGTAACACTGAAGCTTTCTTT.

CDR3 sequence reads: CASSLLGSGNTEAFF. CDR3 nucleotides: TGTGCCAGCAGCTTACTTGGCAGCGGGAACACTGAAGCTTTCTTT. V gene TRBV7-3 combines with J gene TRBJ1-1; no clear D. Trimming took off 2 bases at V and 1 base at J, with 11 bases between the two ends. CDR1 is SGHTA and CDR2 is FQGTGA in the germline V gene. The CDR3 runs 15 residues.

With respect to this clone: The same CDR3 arises from other DNA sequences in this sample as well. The gene calls are TRBV5-1 and TRBJ1-5; 11 nucleotides match TRBD1. V shed 0 bases and J 5 bases; nucleotides not matched to a gene: 1. This CDR3 has 15 residues. Per the germline V gene, CDR1 is SGHRS and CDR2 is YFSETQ. Written as DNA, the CDR3 is TGCGCCAGCAGCTTGGGGGGACAGGGGGATCAGCCCCAGCATTTT. It translates to CASSLGGQGDQPQHF.

The chain uses TRBV28 and TRBJ1-1, with TRBD1 identical over 9 bases. The CDR3 covers 16 residues. Losses at the gene ends were 6 bases for V and 5 bases for J; bases not matched to a gene: 13. The germline V gene has CDR1 MDHEN and CDR2 SYDVKM. The CDR3 here is CASSPPQDRGDTEAFF. Written as DNA, the CDR3 is TGTGCCAGCAGCCCCCCACAGGACAGGGGAGATACTGAAGCTTTCTTT.